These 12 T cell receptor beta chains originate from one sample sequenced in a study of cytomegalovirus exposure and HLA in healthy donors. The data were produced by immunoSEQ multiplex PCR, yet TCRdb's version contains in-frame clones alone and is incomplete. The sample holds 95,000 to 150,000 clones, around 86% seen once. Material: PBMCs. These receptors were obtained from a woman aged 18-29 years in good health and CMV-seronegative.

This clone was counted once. The CDR3 DNA reads TGTGCCAGCAGGGTAGAGGTGGGGGCCCTGGAGCTGTTTTTT. Translating it yields CASRVEVGALELFF. The rearrangement links TRBV6-5 to TRBJ2-2; a possible D gene is TRBD1 (6 bases). V shed 6 bases and J shed 10 bases, with 18 bases lying between them. This CDR3 has 14 amino acids. CDR1 and CDR2 from the germline V gene are MNHEY and SVGAGI.

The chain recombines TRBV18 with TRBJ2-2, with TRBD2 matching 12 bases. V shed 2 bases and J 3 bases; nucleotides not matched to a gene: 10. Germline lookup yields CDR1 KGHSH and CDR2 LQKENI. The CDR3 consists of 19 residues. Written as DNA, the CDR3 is TGTGCCAGCTCACCATCAGGACTAGCGGGATTTTATTACACCGGGGAGCTGTTTTTT. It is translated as CASSPSGLAGFYYTGELFF.

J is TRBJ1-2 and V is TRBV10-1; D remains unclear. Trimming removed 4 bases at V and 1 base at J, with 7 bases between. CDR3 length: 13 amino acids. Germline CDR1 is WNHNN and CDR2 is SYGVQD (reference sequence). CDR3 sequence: CASSARGNYGYTF. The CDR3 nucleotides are TGCGCCAGCAGTGCCCGGGGTAACTATGGCTACACCTTC.

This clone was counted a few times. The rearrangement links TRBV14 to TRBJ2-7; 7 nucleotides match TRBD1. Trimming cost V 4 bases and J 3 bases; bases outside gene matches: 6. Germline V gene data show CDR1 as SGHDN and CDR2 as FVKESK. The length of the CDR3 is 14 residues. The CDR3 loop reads CASSPPGQIYEQYF. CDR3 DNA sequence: TGTGCCAGCAGCCCTCCGGGACAGATCTACGAGCAGTACTTC.

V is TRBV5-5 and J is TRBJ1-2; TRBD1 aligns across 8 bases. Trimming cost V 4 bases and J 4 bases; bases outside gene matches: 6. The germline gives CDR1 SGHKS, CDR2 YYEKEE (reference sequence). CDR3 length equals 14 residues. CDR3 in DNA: TGTGCCAGCAGCCTGGACAGGGCCGCCTATGGCTACACCTTC. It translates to CASSLDRAAYGYTF. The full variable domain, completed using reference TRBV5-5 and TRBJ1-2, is DAGVTQSPTHLIKTRGQQVTLRCSPISGHKSVSWYQQVLGQGPQFIFQYYEKEERGRGNFPDRFSARQFPNYSSELNVNALLLGDSALYLCASSLDRAAYGYTFGSGTRLTVV.

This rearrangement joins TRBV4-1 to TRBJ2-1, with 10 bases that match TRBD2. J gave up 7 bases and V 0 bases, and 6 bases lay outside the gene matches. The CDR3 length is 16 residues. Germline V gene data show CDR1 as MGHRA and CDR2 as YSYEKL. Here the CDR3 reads CASSQDLAGVFNEQFF. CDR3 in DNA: TGCGCCAGCAGCCAAGATCTAGCGGGAGTGTTTAATGAGCAGTTCTTC.

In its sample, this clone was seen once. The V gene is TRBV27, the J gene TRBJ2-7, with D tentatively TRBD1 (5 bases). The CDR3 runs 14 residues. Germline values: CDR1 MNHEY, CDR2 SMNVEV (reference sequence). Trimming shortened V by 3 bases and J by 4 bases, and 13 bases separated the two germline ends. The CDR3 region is CASSFGQWGYEQYF. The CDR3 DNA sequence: TGTGCCAGCAGTTTCGGACAATGGGGTTACGAGCAGTACTTC.

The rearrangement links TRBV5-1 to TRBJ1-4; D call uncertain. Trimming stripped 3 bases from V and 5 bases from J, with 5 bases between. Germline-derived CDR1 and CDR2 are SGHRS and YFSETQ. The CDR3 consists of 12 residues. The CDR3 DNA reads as TGCGCCAGCAGCTATGCGAATGAAAAACTGTTTTTT. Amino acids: CASSYANEKLFF.

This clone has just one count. This CDR3 reads CASSLEDSGSVNEQFF. As DNA, the CDR3 is TGCGCCAGCAGCTTGGAAGACAGCGGGAGCGTAAATGAGCAGTTCTTC. The chain uses TRBV5-1 and TRBJ2-1; 8 nucleotides line up with TRBD2. V trimming: 0 bases; J trimming: 7 bases; junction bases outside the gene matches: 9. Germline loops: CDR1 SGHRS, CDR2 YFSETQ. The CDR3 spans 16 residues.

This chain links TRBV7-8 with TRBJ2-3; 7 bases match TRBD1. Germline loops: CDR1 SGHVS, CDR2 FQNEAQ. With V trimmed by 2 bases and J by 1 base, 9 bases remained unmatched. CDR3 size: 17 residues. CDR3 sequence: CASSLFVPGQGTDTQYF. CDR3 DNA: TGTGCCAGCAGCTTATTCGTTCCCGGACAGGGCACAGATACGCAGTATTTT.

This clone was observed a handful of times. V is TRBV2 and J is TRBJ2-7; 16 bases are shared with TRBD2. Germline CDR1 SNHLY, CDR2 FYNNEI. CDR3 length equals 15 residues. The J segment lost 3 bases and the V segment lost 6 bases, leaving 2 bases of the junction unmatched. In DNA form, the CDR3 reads TGTGCCAGCAGGGGGACTAGCGGGAGGGTCTACGAGCAGTACTTC. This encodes CASRGTSGRVYEQYF.

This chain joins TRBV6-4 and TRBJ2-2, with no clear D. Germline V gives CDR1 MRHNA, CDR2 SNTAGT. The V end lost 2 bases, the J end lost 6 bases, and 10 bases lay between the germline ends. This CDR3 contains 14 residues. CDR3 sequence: CASSDELDSGELFF. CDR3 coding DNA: TGTGCCAGCAGTGACGAGTTAGATTCCGGGGAGCTGTTTTTT.